This T cell receptor beta chain was recorded in a study of human T cells and chemical hapten exposure. Study background: There were weekly diphenylcyclopropenone doses to the scalp for patients throughout the approximately 25-week study. Study observations and caveats: Healthy people's immune response may differ from that of the donors, who had alopecia. Among TCRs, those above 1 in 1000 frequency were unaffected by DPC sensitization.

The time point denotes: patch test 2, 6 weeks after DPC sensitization. Treatment denoted: therapeutic diphenylcyclopropenone sensitization with weekly scalp DPC. Those who donated were patients with alopecia, 18 to 70 years of age, and suitable for DPC. The CDR3 totals 13 residues. Trimming removed 3 bases at V and 7 bases at J, with 11 bases between. CDR1 KGHSH and CDR2 LQKENI come from the germline V gene. TCRdb reprocessed the RACE reads with MiXCR, giving one entry per CDR3 protein. The data show a few hundred thousand distinct CDR3 sequences, with 6% to 7% seen just once and more than 5.5% held by the top ten. This clonotype was counted ten times or more. Its cognate antigen is unknown.

The receptor's source is a woman under 30 with alopecia areata. Some clones in this sample may be carry-over from other donors' samples. The material was whole blood, obtained in connection with sensitization to the hapten diphenylcyclopropenone (DPC). V is TRBV18 and J is TRBJ2-3, with D uncertain. The CDR3 sequence: CASSPPGANTQYF. In DNA form, the CDR3 reads TGTGCCAGCTCACCCCCAGGTGCGAATACGCAGTATTTT.